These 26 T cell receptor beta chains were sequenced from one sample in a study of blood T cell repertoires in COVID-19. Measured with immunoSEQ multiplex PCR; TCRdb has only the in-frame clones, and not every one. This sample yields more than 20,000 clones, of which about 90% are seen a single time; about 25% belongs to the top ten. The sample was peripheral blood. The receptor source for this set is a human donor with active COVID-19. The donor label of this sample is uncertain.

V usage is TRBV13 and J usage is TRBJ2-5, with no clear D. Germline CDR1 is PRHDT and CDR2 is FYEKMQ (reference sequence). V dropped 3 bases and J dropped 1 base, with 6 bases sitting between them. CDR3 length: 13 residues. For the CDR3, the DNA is TGTGCCAGCAGCTTGAACGGCCAAGAGACCCAGTACTTC. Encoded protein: CASSLNGQETQYF. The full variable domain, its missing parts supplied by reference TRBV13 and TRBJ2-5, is AAGVIQSPRHLIKEKRETATLKCYPIPRHDTVYWYQQGPGQDPQFLISFYEKMQSDKGSIPDRFSAQQFSDYHSELNMSSLELGDSALYFCASSLNGQETQYFGPGTRLLVL.

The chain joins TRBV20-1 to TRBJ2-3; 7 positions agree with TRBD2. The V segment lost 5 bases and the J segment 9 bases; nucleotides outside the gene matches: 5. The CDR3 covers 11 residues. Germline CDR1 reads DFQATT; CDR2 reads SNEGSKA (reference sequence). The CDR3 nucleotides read TGCAGTGCTCCGCGGGGGAACACGCAGTATTTT. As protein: CSAPRGNTQYF.

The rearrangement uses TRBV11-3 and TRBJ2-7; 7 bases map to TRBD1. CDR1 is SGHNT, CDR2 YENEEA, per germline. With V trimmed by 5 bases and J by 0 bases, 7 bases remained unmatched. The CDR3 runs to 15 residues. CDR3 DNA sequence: TGTGCCAGCAGCCTGTCGGGACAGAGCTCCTACGAGCAGTACTTC. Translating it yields CASSLSGQSSYEQYF.

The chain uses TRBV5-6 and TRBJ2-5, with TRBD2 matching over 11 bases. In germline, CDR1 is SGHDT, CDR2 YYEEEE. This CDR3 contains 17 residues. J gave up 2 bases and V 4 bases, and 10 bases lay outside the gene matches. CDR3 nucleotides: TGTGCCAGCAGCACATCGGGACTAGCGGTCAAACAAGAGACCCAGTACTTC. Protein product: CASSTSGLAVKQETQYF.

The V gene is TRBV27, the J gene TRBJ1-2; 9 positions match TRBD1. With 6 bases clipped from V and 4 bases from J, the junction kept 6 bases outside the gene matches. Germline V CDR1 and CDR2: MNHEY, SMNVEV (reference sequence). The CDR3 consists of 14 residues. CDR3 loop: CASRGQGDPYGYTF. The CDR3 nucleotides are TGTGCCAGCAGGGGACAGGGAGACCCCTATGGCTACACCTTC.

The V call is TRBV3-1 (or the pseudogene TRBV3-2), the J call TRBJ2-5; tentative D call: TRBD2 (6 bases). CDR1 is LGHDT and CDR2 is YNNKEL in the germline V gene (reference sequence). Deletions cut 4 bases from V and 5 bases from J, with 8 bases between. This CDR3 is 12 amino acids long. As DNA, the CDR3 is TGTGCCAGCAGCCCAGGGAGGGAGACCCAGTACTTC. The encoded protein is CASSPGRETQYF.

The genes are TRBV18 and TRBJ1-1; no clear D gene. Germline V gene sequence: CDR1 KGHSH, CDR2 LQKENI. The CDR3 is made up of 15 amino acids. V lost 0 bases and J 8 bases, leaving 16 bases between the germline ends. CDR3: CASSPPATGLPEAFF. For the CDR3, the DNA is TGTGCCAGCTCACCACCTGCAACTGGGCTTCCCGAAGCTTTCTTT.

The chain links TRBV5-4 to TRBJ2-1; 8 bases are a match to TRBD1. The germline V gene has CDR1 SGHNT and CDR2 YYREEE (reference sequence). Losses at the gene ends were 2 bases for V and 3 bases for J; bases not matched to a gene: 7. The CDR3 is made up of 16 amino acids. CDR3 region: CASSLGGTGSYNEQFF. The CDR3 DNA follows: TGTGCCAGCAGCTTAGGGGGGACAGGCAGCTACAATGAGCAGTTCTTC.

The CDR3 coding sequence is TGTGCTAGTGGTTCGACACAGGGGATGAGCGGGGAGCTGTTTTTT. This translates into CASGSTQGMSGELFF. This chain uses TRBV12-5 with TRBJ2-2, with 7 bases aligning to TRBD1. V shed 4 bases, J shed 7 bases, and the junction held 9 bases outside the gene matches. From germline, CDR1 is LGHNT and CDR2 FRNRAP. This CDR3 spans 15 amino acids.

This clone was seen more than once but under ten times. Here the CDR3 DNA reads TGTGCCAGCATGAGGGAGGCCGGGGAGCTGTTTTTT. Amino acid sequence: CASMREAGELFF. This rearrangement joins TRBV28 to TRBJ2-2, with D tentatively TRBD2 (6 bases). This CDR3 has 12 amino acids. V lost 7 bases and J lost 6, with 9 bases in between. Germline CDR1 MDHEN, CDR2 SYDVKM.

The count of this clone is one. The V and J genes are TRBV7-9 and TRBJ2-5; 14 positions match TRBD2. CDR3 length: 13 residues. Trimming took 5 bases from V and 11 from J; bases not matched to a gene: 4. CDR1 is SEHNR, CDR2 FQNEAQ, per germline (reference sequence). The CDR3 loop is CASSPGTSGGQYF. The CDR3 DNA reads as TGTGCCAGCAGCCCCGGGACTAGCGGGGGACAGTACTTC.

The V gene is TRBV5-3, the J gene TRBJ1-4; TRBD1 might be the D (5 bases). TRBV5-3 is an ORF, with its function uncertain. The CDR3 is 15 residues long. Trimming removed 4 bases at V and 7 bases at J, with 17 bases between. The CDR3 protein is CARSLPKPRGEKLFF. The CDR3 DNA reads TGTGCCAGAAGCCTACCGAAGCCTAGGGGTGAAAAACTGTTTTTT.

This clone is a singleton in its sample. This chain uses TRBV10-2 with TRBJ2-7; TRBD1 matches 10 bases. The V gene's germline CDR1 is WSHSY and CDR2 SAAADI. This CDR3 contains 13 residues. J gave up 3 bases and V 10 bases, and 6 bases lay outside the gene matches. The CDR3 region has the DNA TGCGCCACCCTCGGGACAGGGGACTACGAGCAGTACTTC. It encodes CATLGTGDYEQYF.

The CDR3 DNA reads TGTGCCAGCAGCCCTGTTAGCACAGATACGCAGTATTTT. Residues: CASSPVSTDTQYF. The V call is TRBV5-6, the J call TRBJ2-3; D ambiguous. Per germline, CDR1 SGHDT and CDR2 YYEEEE. The V and J ends lost 4 bases and 0 bases respectively, with 6 bases between them. The CDR3 length is 13 residues.

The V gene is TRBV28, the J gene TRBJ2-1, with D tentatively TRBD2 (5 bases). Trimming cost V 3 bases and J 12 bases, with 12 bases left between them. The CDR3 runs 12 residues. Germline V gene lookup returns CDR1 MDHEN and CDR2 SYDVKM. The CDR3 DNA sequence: TGTGCCAGCAGTTTTGCTCTAGCCCTGCAGTTCTTC. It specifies CASSFALALQFF.

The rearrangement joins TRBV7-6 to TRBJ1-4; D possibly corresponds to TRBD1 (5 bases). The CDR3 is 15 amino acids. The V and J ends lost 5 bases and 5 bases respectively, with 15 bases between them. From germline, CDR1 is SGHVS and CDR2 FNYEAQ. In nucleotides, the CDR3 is TGTGCCAGCAGCACGCGACAGAGCCAAAATGAAAAACTGTTTTTT. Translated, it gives CASSTRQSQNEKLFF.

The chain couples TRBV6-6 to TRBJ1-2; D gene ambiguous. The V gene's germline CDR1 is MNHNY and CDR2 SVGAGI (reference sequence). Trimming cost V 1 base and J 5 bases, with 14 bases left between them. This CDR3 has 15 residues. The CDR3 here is CASSYLNPGGYGYTF. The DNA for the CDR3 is TGTGCCAGCAGTTACTTAAACCCCGGCGGTTATGGCTACACCTTC.

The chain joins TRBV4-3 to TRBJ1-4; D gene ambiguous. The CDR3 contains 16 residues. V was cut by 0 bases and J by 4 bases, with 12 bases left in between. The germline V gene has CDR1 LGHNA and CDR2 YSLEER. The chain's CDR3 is CASSQEGAGLNEKLFF. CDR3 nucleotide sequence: TGCGCCAGCAGCCAAGAAGGCGCAGGCCTTAATGAAAAACTGTTTTTT.

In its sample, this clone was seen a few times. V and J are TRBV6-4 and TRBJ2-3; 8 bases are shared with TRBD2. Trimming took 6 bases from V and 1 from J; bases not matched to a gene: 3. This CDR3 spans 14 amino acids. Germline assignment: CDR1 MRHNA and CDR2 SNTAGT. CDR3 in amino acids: CASSPGGGTDTQYF. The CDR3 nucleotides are TGTGCCAGCAGCCCGGGAGGGGGCACAGATACGCAGTATTTT.

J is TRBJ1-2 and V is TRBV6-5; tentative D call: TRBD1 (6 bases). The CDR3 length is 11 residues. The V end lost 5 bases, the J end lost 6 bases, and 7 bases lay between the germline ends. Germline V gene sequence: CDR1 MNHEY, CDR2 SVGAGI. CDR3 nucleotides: TGTGCCAGCAGTCAGGGGAATGGCTACACCTTC. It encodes CASSQGNGYTF.

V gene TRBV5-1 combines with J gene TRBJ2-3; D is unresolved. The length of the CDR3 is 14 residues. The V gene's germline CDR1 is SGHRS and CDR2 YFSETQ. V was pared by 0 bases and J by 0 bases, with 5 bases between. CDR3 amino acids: CASSLARSTDTQYF. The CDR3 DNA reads TGCGCCAGCAGCTTGGCCCGGAGCACAGATACGCAGTATTTT.

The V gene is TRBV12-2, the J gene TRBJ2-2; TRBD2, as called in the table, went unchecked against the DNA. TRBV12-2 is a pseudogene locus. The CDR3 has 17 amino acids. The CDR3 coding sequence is TGTGCAAGTCGCTTATTATCCCATAGCGGGAGACCCGGGGAGCTGTTTTTT. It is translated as CASRLLSHSGRPGELFF.

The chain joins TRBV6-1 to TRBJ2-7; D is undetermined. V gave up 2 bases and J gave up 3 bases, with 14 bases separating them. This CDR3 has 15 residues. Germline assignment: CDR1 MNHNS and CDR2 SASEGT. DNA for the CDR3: TGTGCCAGCAGTGAATTTACGCTGTTCGGCTACGAGCAGTACTTC. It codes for CASSEFTLFGYEQYF.

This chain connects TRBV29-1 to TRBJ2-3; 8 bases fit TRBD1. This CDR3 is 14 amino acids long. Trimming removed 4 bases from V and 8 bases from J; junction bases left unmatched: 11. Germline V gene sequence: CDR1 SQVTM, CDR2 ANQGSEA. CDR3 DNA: TGCAGCGTTGGACGGGACAGGAGCACAAGTACGCAGTATTTT. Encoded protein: CSVGRDRSTSTQYF.

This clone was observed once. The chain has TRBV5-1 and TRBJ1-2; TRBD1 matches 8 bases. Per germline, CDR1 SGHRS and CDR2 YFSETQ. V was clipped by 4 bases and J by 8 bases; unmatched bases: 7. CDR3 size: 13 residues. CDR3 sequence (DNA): TGCGCCAGCAGCGAGGACAGGGTGTGGGGCTACACCTTC. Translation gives CASSEDRVWGYTF. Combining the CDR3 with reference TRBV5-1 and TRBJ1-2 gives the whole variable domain KAGVTQTPRYLIKTRGQQVTLSCSPISGHRSVSWYQQTPGQGLQFLFEYFSETQRNKGNFPGRFSGRQFSNSRSEMNVSTLELGDSALYLCASSEDRVWGYTFGSGTRLTVV.

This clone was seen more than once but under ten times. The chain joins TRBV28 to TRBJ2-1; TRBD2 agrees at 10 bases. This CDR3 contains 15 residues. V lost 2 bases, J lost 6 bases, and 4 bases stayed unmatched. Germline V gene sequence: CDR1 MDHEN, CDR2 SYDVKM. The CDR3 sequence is CASSLASGSRNEQFF. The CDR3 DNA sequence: TGTGCCAGCAGTTTAGCTAGCGGGAGTCGCAATGAGCAGTTCTTC.